This T cell receptor beta chain was retrieved from a study of blood T cells in healthy people across ages. Study-level findings and limits: Naive and antigen-experienced cells were not separated, limiting conclusive comparison.

A note on this clonotype: No antigen is known for it.

The study isolated at least 7 million PBMCs from each sample. Primers used in a second PCR of about 6 to 11 cycles were a sample-barcoded 5' primer and a J-beta primer mix. TCRdb re-called the 5' RACE reads with MiXCR, one entry per CDR3 protein. Of roughly 560,000 distinct CDR3 sequences in the sample, approximately 25% were seen once. This CDR3 contains 14 residues. Germline V gene sequence: CDR1 SGHTA, CDR2 FQGNSA. These data were also filed under a second study, of T cells of mothers and their children. That work states: Related mother-child pairs shared slightly more overlap than unrelated pairs, but the difference was non-significant.

The sample taken for sequencing was blood. This sequence was found in a boy aged 5 to 17 in good health. The J gene is TRBJ2-5, the V gene TRBV7-2; 7 nucleotides line up with TRBD2. The DNA end is a closer match to TRBJ2-1, so the J assignment may be wrong. The CDR3 loop is CAGQTGGTHNEQFF. Written as DNA, the CDR3 is TGTGCCGGACAAACGGGAGGCACCCACAATGAGCAGTTCTTC.